These 17 T cell receptor beta chains originate from one sample sequenced in a study of shared T cell receptors in the human thymus. Repertoires were generated with immunoSEQ multiplex PCR, while TCRdb's copy carries only in-frame clones and drops some. The sample contains almost 550,000 clones, roughly 74% of which appear only once. The same sample was also used in a study of human thymus T cells.

The sample taken for sequencing was thymocytes. The receptors derive from a boy under three years old with a congenital heart defect.

Comment on this clone: At the DNA level, this CDR3 is encoded by other sequences in the same sample as well. The V call is TRBV25-1, the J call TRBJ1-5, with TRBD1 identical over 7 bases. The CDR3 is 14 residues long. Germline CDR1 is MGHDK and CDR2 is SYGVNS. The V gene end was trimmed by 3 bases and the J gene end by 9 bases; junction bases not matched to a gene: 8. The CDR3 here is CASSESAGGRPQHF. The CDR3 DNA follows: TGTGCCAGCAGTGAGTCGGCAGGGGGACGGCCCCAGCATTTT.

The V and J genes are TRBV4-2 and TRBJ1-4, with TRBD1 identical over 9 bases. V dropped 3 bases and J dropped 5; count of bases not matched to a gene: 4. This CDR3 is built from 15 residues. Per germline, CDR1 LGHNA and CDR2 YNFKEQ. CDR3 sequence reads: CASSQKDRGNEKLFF. In nucleotides, the CDR3 is TGTGCCAGCAGCCAGAAGGACAGGGGAAATGAAAAACTGTTTTTT.

This clone has more than one count but fewer than ten. This chain links TRBV27 with TRBJ1-1; 10 bases are a match to TRBD1. The junction had 12 bases not matched to a gene; V was cut back by 4 bases and J by 7 bases. Germline values: CDR1 MNHEY, CDR2 SMNVEV (reference sequence). This CDR3 contains 16 residues. The CDR3 region is CASSSTGGADPIEAFF. CDR3 DNA: TGTGCCAGCAGTTCGACAGGGGGCGCCGACCCAATTGAAGCTTTCTTT.

V usage is TRBV15 and J usage is TRBJ1-5; 7 bases fit TRBD1. Trimming removed 0 bases from V and 7 bases from J; junction bases left unmatched: 3. CDR1 is LNHNV, CDR2 YYDKDF, per germline (reference sequence). The CDR3 runs 14 residues. In DNA form, the CDR3 reads TGTGCCACCAGCAGAGACAGGGGGAGGCAGCCCCAGCATTTT. Residues: CATSRDRGRQPQHF.

This clone occurred a few times. The CDR3 is CASSPTGGRNQPQHF. CDR3 bases: TGTGCCAGCAGCCCCACCGGAGGTCGCAATCAGCCCCAGCATTTT. This chain links TRBV28 with TRBJ1-5, with D uncertain. CDR3 length equals 15 residues. V lost 6 bases and J 2 bases, leaving 14 bases between the germline ends. The germline gives CDR1 MDHEN, CDR2 SYDVKM.

In this sample, this clone turned up a few times. The CDR3 DNA sequence: TGTGCCAGCAGCTTGTTCGCGAGCAATCAGCCCCAGCATTTT. It yields the protein CASSLFASNQPQHF. This chain links TRBV7-2 with TRBJ1-5, with unresolved D. There are 14 residues in the CDR3. Trimming cost V 3 bases and J 1 base, with 7 bases left between them. CDR1 and CDR2 (germline): SGHTA, FQGNSA.

V usage is TRBV14 and J usage is TRBJ2-1, with 9 bases that match TRBD2. The CDR3 has 15 residues. Germline CDR1 reads SGHDN; CDR2 reads FVKESK. Trimming removed 4 bases from V and 7 bases from J; junction bases left unmatched: 8. The CDR3 coding sequence is TGTGCCAGCAGCCCGCGCGGGAGGGCCTGGAATGAGCAGTTCTTC. This codes for CASSPRGRAWNEQFF.

The J gene is TRBJ2-5, the V gene TRBV6-5; 10 bases are a match to TRBD2. Losses at the gene ends were 7 bases for V and 1 base for J; bases not matched to a gene: 3. The CDR3 runs 14 residues. The germline gives CDR1 MNHEY, CDR2 SVGAGI. CDR3 sequence: CASTRTSGQETQYF. DNA for the CDR3: TGTGCCAGCACTCGGACTAGCGGCCAAGAGACCCAGTACTTC.

This chain links TRBV6-5 with TRBJ2-7; D is unclear. V was cut by 0 bases and J by 4 bases, with 13 bases left in between. The germline gives CDR1 MNHEY, CDR2 SVGAGI. The CDR3 length is 15 residues. CDR3 amino acids: CASSYSWPPKYEQYF. The CDR3, as DNA: TGTGCCAGCAGTTACTCGTGGCCCCCGAAATACGAGCAGTACTTC.

The chain combines TRBV6-6 with TRBJ1-1, with 7 bases matching TRBD1. After removal of 6 bases from V and 2 bases from J, the junction contained 6 bases not matched to a gene. This CDR3 comprises 14 residues. Germline CDR1 reads MNHNY; CDR2 reads SVGAGI (reference sequence). CDR3 sequence reads: CASRPRQGNTEAFF. CDR3 nucleotide sequence: TGTGCCAGCAGACCCAGACAGGGAAACACTGAAGCTTTCTTT.

The chain links TRBV7-6 to TRBJ1-6; 8 bases are shared with TRBD1. V shed 4 bases and J 7 bases; nucleotides not matched to a gene: 12. Germline V gene data show CDR1 as SGHVS and CDR2 as FNYEAQ. The CDR3 length is 17 residues. DNA for the CDR3: TGTGCCAGCAGCTCTTCGGACAGGGCCGGACGGAATTCACCCCTCCACTTT. Translating it yields CASSSSDRAGRNSPLHF. Based on the CDR3 plus reference TRBV7-6 and TRBJ1-6, the full variable domain is GAGVSQSPRYKVTKRGQDVALRCDPISGHVSLYWYRQALGQGPEFLTYFNYEAQQDKSGLPNDRFSAERPEGSISTLTIQRTEQRDSAMYRCASSSSDRAGRNSPLHFGNGTRLTVT.

The V and J genes are TRBV29-1 and TRBJ2-5; 8 nucleotides agree with TRBD2. Unmatched junction bases numbered 6, after V lost 2 bases and J lost 7 bases. Germline V CDR1 and CDR2: SQVTM, ANQGSEA. The CDR3 has 13 amino acids. The CDR3 reads CSVESGTRVTQYF. The CDR3 DNA follows: TGCAGCGTTGAAAGCGGGACTAGAGTGACCCAGTACTTC.

The J gene is TRBJ1-1, the V gene TRBV18; D is perhaps TRBD1 (5 bases). CDR1 and CDR2 (germline): KGHSH, LQKENI. Trimming took 5 bases from V and 3 from J, leaving 10 bases between them. The CDR3 is 13 amino acids. The CDR3 here is CASSTRAYTEAFF. In DNA form, the CDR3 reads TGTGCCAGCTCAACCAGGGCCTACACTGAAGCTTTCTTT.

V usage is TRBV7-9 and J usage is TRBJ2-2; no clear D. Germline V gives CDR1 SEHNR, CDR2 FQNEAQ (reference sequence). CDR3 length equals 15 residues. With 0 bases removed from V and 0 bases from J, the gap between germline ends came to 5 bases. The CDR3 sequence is CASSLAGPNTGELFF. CDR3 nucleotides: TGTGCCAGCAGCTTAGCGGGCCCGAACACCGGGGAGCTGTTTTTT.

This chain joins TRBV27 and TRBJ1-4, with 7 bases aligning to TRBD1. Looked up from germline, CDR1 is MNHEY and CDR2 is SMNVEV (reference sequence). V lost 7 bases and J lost 0; bases outside the gene matches: 8. This CDR3 comprises 16 residues. The CDR3 DNA sequence: TGTGCCAGCACCTCCAGGGGGACGGCAACTAATGAAAAACTGTTTTTT. It encodes CASTSRGTATNEKLFF.

The J gene is TRBJ2-1, the V gene TRBV15, with D possibly matching TRBD2 (5 bases). This CDR3 has 15 amino acids. From germline, CDR1 is LNHNV and CDR2 YYDKDF (reference sequence). Trimming took off 4 bases at V and 2 bases at J, with 12 bases between the two ends. CDR3 nucleotide sequence: TGTGCCACCAGCATCCCCTCGGGAACCTACAATGAGCAGTTCTTC. Translation: CATSIPSGTYNEQFF.

The J gene is TRBJ2-3, the V gene TRBV10-1, with D hard to call. Germline V gene data show CDR1 as WNHNN and CDR2 as SYGVQD (reference sequence). With 3 bases removed from V and 2 bases from J, the gap between germline ends came to 6 bases. This CDR3 contains 13 residues. CDR3 amino acids: CASSEILTDTQYF. CDR3 nucleotides: TGCGCCAGCAGTGAAATTCTCACAGATACGCAGTATTTT.